One sample yielded the 8 T cell receptor beta chains listed below, sequenced in a study of post-analysis software for immune sequencing data. Each TCR beta cDNA library carried unique molecular identifiers. MiXCR, run by TCRdb on the PCR reads, gives a single entry per CDR3 protein. The table includes under 650,000 distinct CDR3 sequences, roughly two fifths detected once. Study observations and caveats: A handful of TRBV segments (TRBV5-6, TRBV5-1 and TRBV20-1 among them) occurred more frequently in patients than in controls.

These TCRs are of unknown antigen specificity. The material sequenced was blood. The receptors stem from a girl aged 10 to 17 with multiple sclerosis.

The chain combines TRBV13 with TRBJ2-2; D gene uncertain. Germline loops: CDR1 PRHDT, CDR2 FYEKMQ (reference sequence). V lost 1 base, J lost 6 bases, and 3 bases lay in between. The CDR3 consists of 12 residues. The CDR3 loop is CASSLVPGELFF. The DNA of the CDR3 is TGTGCCAGCAGCTTAGTCCCCGGGGAGCTGTTTTTT.

This chain uses TRBV3-1 with TRBJ2-3; possible D gene TRBD2, 5 bases. From germline, CDR1 is LGHDT and CDR2 YNNKEL (reference sequence). Trimming pared 0 bases from V and 0 bases from J, leaving 13 bases between. The CDR3 loop spans 17 amino acids. CDR3 nucleotides: TGTGCCAGCAGCCAAGAAATGGGAGTGGGAAGCACAGATACGCAGTATTTT. Protein product: CASSQEMGVGSTDTQYF.

This clonotype was detected only a few times. This chain uses TRBV24-1 with TRBJ2-6, with D unresolved. The V gene lost 7 bases and the J gene lost 1 base, with 4 bases spanning the gap. Germline V gene sequence: CDR1 KGHDR, CDR2 SFDVKD. This CDR3 is built from 13 residues. CDR3 bases: TGTGCCACCAGGGAGTCTGGGGCCAACGTCCTGACTTTC. As protein: CATRESGANVLTF.

V usage is TRBV5-1 and J usage is TRBJ2-6; D ambiguous. The CDR3 contains 13 residues. Germline CDR1 SGHRS, CDR2 YFSETQ. The germline V and J ends were trimmed by 7 bases and 3 bases, with 8 bases remaining between them. The CDR3 loop reads CASALGGANVLTF. The CDR3 nucleotides read TGCGCCAGCGCCCTCGGTGGGGCCAACGTCCTGACTTTC.

This clonotype was seen a handful of times. The rearrangement uses TRBV4-1 and TRBJ2-3, with D perhaps matching TRBD1 (5 bases). V was clipped by 0 bases and J by 3 bases, with 10 bases between them. This CDR3 spans 15 amino acids. Germline V lookup: CDR1 MGHRA, CDR2 YSYEKL. In DNA, the CDR3 is TGCGCCAGCAGCCAAGATCCGACAGTGACAGATACGCAGTATTTT. Protein sequence: CASSQDPTVTDTQYF.

This clonotype was detected only a few times. The chain employs TRBV3-1 and TRBJ2-3; no reliable D call. V was clipped by 1 base and J by 2 bases, with 4 bases between them. This CDR3 has 13 amino acids. CDR1 and CDR2 (germline): LGHDT, YNNKEL (reference sequence). CDR3 region: CASSQVDTDTQYF. DNA of the CDR3: TGTGCCAGCAGCCAAGTCGACACAGATACGCAGTATTTT.

The V gene is TRBV6-6, the J gene TRBJ2-1; a weak D match, TRBD2 (6 bases). Per germline, CDR1 MNHNY and CDR2 SVGAGI (reference sequence). The V gene lost 2 bases and the J gene lost 0 bases, with 8 bases spanning the gap. CDR3 length equals 15 residues. CDR3 loop: CASSYRGYSYNEQFF. DNA for the CDR3: TGTGCCAGCAGTTACCGGGGGTACTCCTACAATGAGCAGTTCTTC.

This clonotype was picked up a small number of times. This chain connects TRBV5-8 to TRBJ2-1; TRBD1 matches 8 bases. Germline CDR1 is SGHTS and CDR2 is YDEGEE. The CDR3 loop spans 15 amino acids. Unmatched junction bases numbered 5, after V lost 2 bases and J lost 4 bases. The CDR3 spells CASSFDRTGYNEQFF. The CDR3 DNA reads TGTGCCAGCAGCTTCGACCGGACAGGGTACAATGAGCAGTTCTTC. The whole variable domain, remainder taken from reference TRBV5-8 and TRBJ2-1, is EAGVTQSPTHLIKTRGQQATLRCSPISGHTSVYWYQQALGLGLQFLLWYDEGEERNRGNFPPRFSGRQFPNYSSELNVNALELEDSALYLCASSFDRTGYNEQFFGPGTRLTVL.